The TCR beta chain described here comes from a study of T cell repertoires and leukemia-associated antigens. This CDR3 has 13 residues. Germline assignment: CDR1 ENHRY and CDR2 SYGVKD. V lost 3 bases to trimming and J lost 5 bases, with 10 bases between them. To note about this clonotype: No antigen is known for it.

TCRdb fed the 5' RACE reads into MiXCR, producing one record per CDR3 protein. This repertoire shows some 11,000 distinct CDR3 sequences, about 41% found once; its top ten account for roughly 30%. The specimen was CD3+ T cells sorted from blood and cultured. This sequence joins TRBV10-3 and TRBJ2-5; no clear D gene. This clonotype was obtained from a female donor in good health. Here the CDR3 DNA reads TGTGCCATCAGTGATAGGCAGACGGAGACCCAGTACTTC. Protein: CAISDRQTETQYF.